A selection of T cell receptor beta chains follows, all from one sample in a study of cytomegalovirus exposure and HLA in healthy donors. The protocol was immunoSEQ multiplex PCR, while the TCRdb copy is restricted to in-frame clones and leaves out a portion. This sample's clone table lists tens of thousands of clones. The sample taken for sequencing was PBMCs. Receptors were obtained from a male donor in good health and CMV-seropositive. Each CDR3 is given with its conserved first and last residue. The D gene is left open where the match is weak.

d_gene	v_gene	j_gene	CDR3aa	CDR3nt
TRBD2	TRBV19	TRBJ2-4	CASSLGTSGAKNIQYF	TGTGCCAGTAGTCTCGGGACTAGCGGAGCCAAAAACATTCAGTACTTC
TRBD1	TRBV30	TRBJ1-5	CAWSGQGDQPQHF	TGTGCCTGGAGTGGACAGGGGGATCAGCCCCAGCATTTT
.	TRBV18	TRBJ1-1	CASSPPGTGRETEAFF	TGTGCCAGCTCACCACCGGGCACAGGGAGAGAAACTGAAGCTTTCTTT
.	TRBV5-1	TRBJ2-7	CASSVQGITYEQYF	TGCGCCAGCAGTGTTCAGGGGATCACCTACGAGCAGTACTTC
.	TRBV28	TRBJ1-2	CASSQGYGYTF	TGTGCCAGCAGTCAGGGCTATGGCTACACCTTC
TRBD1	TRBV5-1	TRBJ1-1	CASRFGQGNTEAFF	TGCGCCAGCAGATTCGGACAGGGGAACACTGAAGCTTTCTTT
.	TRBV6-1	TRBJ1-2	CASNRRNNYGYTF	TGTGCCAGCAATCGGCGGAATAACTATGGCTACACCTTC
TRBD1	TRBV6-5	TRBJ2-7	CASSYEGDRDNEQYF	TGTGCCAGCAGTTACGAAGGGGACAGGGATAACGAGCAGTACTTC
TRBD1	TRBV7-3	TRBJ1-2	CASSSRQGGGYTF	TGTGCCAGCAGCTCCCGACAGGGCGGTGGCTACACCTTC
.	TRBV5-1	TRBJ1-1	CASSYSGDTEAFF	TGCGCCAGCAGCTATTCGGGGGACACTGAAGCTTTCTTT
.	TRBV25-1	TRBJ2-5	CASSGPGQGETQYF	TGTGCCAGCAGTGGGCCGGGACAAGGGGAGACCCAGTACTTC
TRBD2	TRBV6-5	TRBJ2-2	CASSPGLAAGELFF	TGTGCCAGCAGTCCAGGACTAGCGGCCGGGGAGCTGTTTTTT
.	TRBV7-3	TRBJ1-3	CASSLTSGPPGNTIYF	TGTGCCAGCAGCTTAACGTCAGGGCCTCCTGGAAACACCATATATTTT
.	TRBV4-2	TRBJ1-6	CASSQASPQDSPLHF	TGTGCCAGCAGCCAAGCCAGTCCACAGGATTCACCCCTCCACTTT
.	TRBV5-4	TRBJ2-7	CASSPGVEDHEQYF	TGTGCCAGCAGCCCGGGGGTCGAAGACCACGAGCAGTACTTC
.	TRBV29-1	TRBJ1-1	CSAGLNVNTEAFF	TGCAGCGCGGGGTTAAACGTGAACACTGAAGCTTTCTTT
.	TRBV6-5	TRBJ1-1	CASNRQRDTEAFF	TGTGCCAGCAATCGACAGCGGGACACTGAAGCTTTCTTT
.	TRBV29-1	TRBJ2-3	CSVGDYFSTDTQYF	TGCAGCGTCGGAGACTACTTCAGCACAGATACGCAGTATTTT
TRBD1	TRBV18	TRBJ2-2	CASSPSTGEAGELFF	TGTGCCAGCTCACCATCGACAGGGGAGGCCGGGGAGCTGTTTTTT
TRBD1	TRBV19	TRBJ1-2	CASNDGTGEVYGYTF	TGTGCCAGTAACGACGGGACAGGGGAAGTCTATGGCTACACCTTC
.	TRBV29-1	TRBJ1-1	CSAPGTLRAEAFF	TGCAGCGCTCCCGGGACACTGAGGGCTGAAGCTTTCTTT
TRBD2	TRBV11-2	TRBJ2-7	CASSATSGGDYEQYF	TGTGCCAGCAGCGCGACTAGCGGGGGCGACTACGAGCAGTACTTC
TRBD1	TRBV27	TRBJ1-2	CASSPTRWQGDMSGYTF	TGTGCCAGCAGTCCCACCCGGTGGCAGGGGGACATGAGTGGCTACACCTTC
.	TRBV19	TRBJ1-5	CASSIGPVPLRQPQHF	TGTGCCAGTAGTATTGGGCCTGTCCCTCTCCGTCAGCCCCAGCATTTT
TRBD1	TRBV7-2	TRBJ2-7	CASSSGTDSTYEQYF	TGTGCCAGCAGCTCCGGGACAGATTCGACCTACGAGCAGTACTTC
.	TRBV7-2	TRBJ2-3	CASSSLDTQYF	TGTGCCAGCAGCTCCCTAGATACGCAGTATTTT
.	TRBV7-9	TRBJ2-3	CASSLWGYTDTQYF	TGTGCCAGCAGCTTATGGGGCTACACAGATACGCAGTATTTT
TRBD1	TRBV5-1	TRBJ1-6	CASSPDRAESPLHF	TGCGCCAGCAGCCCGGACAGGGCCGAATCACCCCTCCACTTT
.	TRBV5-1	TRBJ2-3	CASSSIIGGRTDTQYF	TGCGCCAGCAGCTCTATCATAGGGGGACGAACAGATACGCAGTATTTT
TRBD2	TRBV19	TRBJ2-1	CASSRRTSGDEQFF	TGTGCCAGTAGTCGTAGGACTAGCGGCGATGAGCAGTTCTTC
.	TRBV7-2	TRBJ1-5	CASRSVPGDNQPQHF	TGTGCCAGCAGGAGTGTTCCGGGGGACAATCAGCCCCAGCATTTT
TRBD1	TRBV11-3	TRBJ2-1	CASSSRDRGSYNEQFF	TGTGCCAGCAGCTCCCGGGACAGGGGCTCCTACAATGAGCAGTTCTTC
.	TRBV4-1	TRBJ1-1	CASSQIGQGNTEAFF	TGCGCCAGCAGCCAAATCGGCCAGGGCAACACTGAAGCTTTCTTT
.	TRBV13	TRBJ1-5	CASSLARGSNQPQHF	TGTGCCAGCAGCTTAGCGCGGGGAAGCAATCAGCCCCAGCATTTT
TRBD1	TRBV30	TRBJ1-2	CARTVAGQNYGYTF	TGTGCCCGGACAGTCGCGGGACAGAACTATGGCTACACCTTC
TRBD1	TRBV7-8	TRBJ1-2	CASSQTGIGGYTF	TGTGCCAGCAGCCAGACAGGGATCGGTGGCTACACCTTC
.	TRBV4-3	TRBJ1-1	CASSQEDEDQAFF	TGCGCCAGCAGCCAAGAAGATGAGGATCAAGCTTTCTTT
.	TRBV6-5	TRBJ1-5	CASSYIGSNQHQHF	TGTGCCAGCAGTTACATCGGTAGCAATCAGCACCAGCATTTT
TRBD2	TRBV9	TRBJ2-3	CASSVGTGGSTDTQYF	TGTGCCAGCAGCGTAGGAACGGGGGGGAGCACAGATACGCAGTATTTT
TRBD1	TRBV5-1	TRBJ2-3	CASSLGQGATDTQYF	TGCGCCAGCAGCTTGGGGCAGGGGGCCACAGATACGCAGTATTTT
TRBD2	TRBV7-3	TRBJ2-1	CASSNYMASGRVSYNEQFF	TGTGCCAGCAGCAATTACATGGCTAGCGGGAGAGTTTCCTACAATGAGCAGTTCTTC
TRBD1	TRBV18	TRBJ1-2	CASSPSRGPERGYTF	TGTGCCAGCTCACCTTCCAGGGGGCCCGAGCGTGGCTACACCTTC
.	TRBV5-6	TRBJ2-6	CASSRGSGANVLTF	TGTGCCAGCAGCCGCGGCTCTGGGGCCAACGTCCTGACTTTC
TRBD1	TRBV7-2	TRBJ2-7	CASSLSRDSLSYEQYF	TGTGCCAGCAGCCTAAGCCGGGACAGCCTCTCTTACGAGCAGTACTTC
TRBD2	TRBV6-1	TRBJ2-7	CASSKLGDYYEQYF	TGTGCCAGCAGTAAACTGGGGGACTACTACGAGCAGTACTTC
TRBD2	TRBV28	TRBJ2-1	CASSPFLAGLDNEQFF	TGTGCCAGCAGCCCCTTTCTAGCGGGACTAGACAATGAGCAGTTCTTC
.	TRBV6-5	TRBJ1-1	CASSYSPGRVVEAFF	TGTGCCAGCAGTTACTCACCCGGCAGGGTCGTTGAAGCTTTCTTT
.	TRBV7-3	TRBJ1-5	CASSWGGDSNQPQHF	TGTGCCAGCAGCTGGGGAGGAGATAGCAATCAGCCCCAGCATTTT
TRBD1	TRBV28	TRBJ1-1	CASSSKGQGATEAFF	TGTGCCAGCAGTTCAAAGGGACAGGGCGCGACTGAAGCTTTCTTT
.	TRBV29-1	TRBJ2-7	CSAVVYEQYF	TGCAGTGCCGTAGTCTACGAGCAGTACTTC
TRBD1	TRBV2	TRBJ1-1	CASSDFRGLRGNTEAFF	TGTGCCAGCAGTGACTTCAGGGGGCTTAGGGGGAACACTGAAGCTTTCTTT
.	TRBV5-1	TRBJ1-1	CASTKQVNTEAFF	TGCGCCAGCACAAAACAGGTGAACACTGAAGCTTTCTTT
.	TRBV6-5	TRBJ2-2	CASSYSGQPTGELFF	TGTGCCAGCAGTTACAGCGGACAGCCTACCGGGGAGCTGTTTTTT
.	TRBV5-1	TRBJ2-1	CASSLRIQGKGFYNEQFF	TGCGCCAGCAGCTTGAGGATACAGGGTAAGGGATTCTACAATGAGCAGTTCTTC